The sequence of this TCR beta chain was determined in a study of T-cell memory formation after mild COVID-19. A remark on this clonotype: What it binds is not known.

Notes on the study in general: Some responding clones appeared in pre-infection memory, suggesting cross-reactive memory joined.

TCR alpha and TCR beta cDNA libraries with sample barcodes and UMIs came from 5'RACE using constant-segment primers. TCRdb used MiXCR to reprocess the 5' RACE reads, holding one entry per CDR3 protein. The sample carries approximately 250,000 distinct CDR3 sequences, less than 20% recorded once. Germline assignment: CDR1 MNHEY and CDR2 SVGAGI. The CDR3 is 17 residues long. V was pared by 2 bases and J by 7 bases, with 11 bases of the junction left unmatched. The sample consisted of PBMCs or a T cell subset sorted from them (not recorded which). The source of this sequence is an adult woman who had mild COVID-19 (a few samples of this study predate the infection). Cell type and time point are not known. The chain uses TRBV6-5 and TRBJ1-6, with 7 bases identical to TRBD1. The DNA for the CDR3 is TGTGCCAGCAGTTACACATCTTACAGGGGAGGAAATTCACCCCTCCACTTT. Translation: CASSYTSYRGGNSPLHF.